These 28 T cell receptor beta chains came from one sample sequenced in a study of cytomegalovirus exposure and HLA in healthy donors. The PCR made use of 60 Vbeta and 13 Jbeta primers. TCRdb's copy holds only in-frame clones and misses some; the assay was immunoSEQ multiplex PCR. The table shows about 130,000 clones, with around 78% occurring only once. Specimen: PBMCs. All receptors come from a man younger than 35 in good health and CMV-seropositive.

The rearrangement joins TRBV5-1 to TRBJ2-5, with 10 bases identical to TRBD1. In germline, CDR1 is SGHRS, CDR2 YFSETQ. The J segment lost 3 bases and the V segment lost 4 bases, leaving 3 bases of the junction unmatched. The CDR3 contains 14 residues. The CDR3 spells CASSLGQGEETQYF. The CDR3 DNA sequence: TGCGCCAGCAGCCTTGGACAGGGGGAAGAGACCCAGTACTTC.

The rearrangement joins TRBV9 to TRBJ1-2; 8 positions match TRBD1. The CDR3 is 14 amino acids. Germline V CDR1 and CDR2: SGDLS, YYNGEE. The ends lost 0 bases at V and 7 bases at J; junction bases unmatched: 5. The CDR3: CASSVDSGGLGYTF. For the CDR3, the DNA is TGTGCCAGCAGCGTAGATTCAGGGGGCCTTGGCTACACCTTC.

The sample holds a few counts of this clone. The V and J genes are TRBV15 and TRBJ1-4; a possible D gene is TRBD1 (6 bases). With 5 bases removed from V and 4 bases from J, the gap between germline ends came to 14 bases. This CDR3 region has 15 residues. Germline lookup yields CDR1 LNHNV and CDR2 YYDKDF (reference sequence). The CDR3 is CATSAQGERNEKLFF. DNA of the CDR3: TGTGCCACCAGCGCACAGGGTGAGCGTAATGAAAAACTGTTTTTT.

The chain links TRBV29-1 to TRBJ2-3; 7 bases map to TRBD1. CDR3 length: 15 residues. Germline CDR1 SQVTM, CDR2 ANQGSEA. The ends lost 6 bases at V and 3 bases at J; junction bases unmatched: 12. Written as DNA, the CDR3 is TGCAGCGTGGTCAAGACAGGGACGGGAACAGATACGCAGTATTTT. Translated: CSVVKTGTGTDTQYF.

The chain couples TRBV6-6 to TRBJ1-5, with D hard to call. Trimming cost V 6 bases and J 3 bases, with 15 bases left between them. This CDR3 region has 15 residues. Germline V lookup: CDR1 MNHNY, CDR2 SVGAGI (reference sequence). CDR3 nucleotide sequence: TGTGCCAGCAGCGGAGGGAGGGCGGTCAATCAGCCCCAGCATTTT. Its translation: CASSGGRAVNQPQHF.

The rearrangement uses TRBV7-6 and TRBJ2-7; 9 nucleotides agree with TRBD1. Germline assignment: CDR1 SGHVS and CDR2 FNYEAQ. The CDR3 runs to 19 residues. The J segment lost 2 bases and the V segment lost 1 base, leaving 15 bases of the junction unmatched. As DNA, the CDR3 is TGTGCCAGCAGCTTAGAGGCTTACCCCGGACAGGGGACGACCTACGAGCAGTACTTC. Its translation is CASSLEAYPGQGTTYEQYF.

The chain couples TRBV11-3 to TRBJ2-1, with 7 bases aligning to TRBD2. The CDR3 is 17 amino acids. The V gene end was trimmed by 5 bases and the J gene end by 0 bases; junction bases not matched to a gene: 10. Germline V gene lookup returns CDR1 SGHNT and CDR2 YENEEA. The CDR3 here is CASSPGGGASSYNEQFF. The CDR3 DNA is TGTGCCAGCAGCCCGGGGGGTGGGGCCTCCTCCTACAATGAGCAGTTCTTC.

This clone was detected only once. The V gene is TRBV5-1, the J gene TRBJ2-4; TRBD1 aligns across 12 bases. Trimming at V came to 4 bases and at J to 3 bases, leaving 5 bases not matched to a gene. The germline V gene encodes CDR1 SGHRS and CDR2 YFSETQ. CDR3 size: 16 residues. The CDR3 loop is CASSLGTGGLKNIQYF. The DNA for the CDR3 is TGCGCCAGCAGCCTAGGGACAGGGGGCCTCAAAAACATTCAGTACTTC.

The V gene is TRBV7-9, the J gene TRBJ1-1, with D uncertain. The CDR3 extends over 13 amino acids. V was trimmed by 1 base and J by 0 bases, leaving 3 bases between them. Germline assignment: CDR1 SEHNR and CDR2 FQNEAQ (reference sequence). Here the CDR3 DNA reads TGTGCCAGCAGCTTAGTAGTGAACACTGAAGCTTTCTTT. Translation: CASSLVVNTEAFF.

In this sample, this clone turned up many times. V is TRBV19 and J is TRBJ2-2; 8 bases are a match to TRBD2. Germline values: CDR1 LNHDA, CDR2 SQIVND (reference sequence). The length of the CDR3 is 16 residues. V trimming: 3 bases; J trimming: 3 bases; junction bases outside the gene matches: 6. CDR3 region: CASSMETSVHTGELFF. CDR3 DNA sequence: TGTGCCAGTAGTATGGAGACTAGCGTTCACACCGGGGAGCTGTTTTTT.

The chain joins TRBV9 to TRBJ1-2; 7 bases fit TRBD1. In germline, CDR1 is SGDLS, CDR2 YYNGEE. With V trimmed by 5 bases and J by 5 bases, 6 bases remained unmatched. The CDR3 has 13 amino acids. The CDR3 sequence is CASSPGQTYGYTF. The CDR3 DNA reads TGTGCCAGCAGTCCGGGACAGACTTATGGCTACACCTTC.

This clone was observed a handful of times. The CDR3 region is CASSKGDKISEQYF. As DNA, the CDR3 is TGTGCCAGTAGTAAGGGAGACAAGATCAGCGAGCAGTACTTC. The V call is TRBV19, the J call TRBJ2-7; D may be TRBD2 (5 bases). Germline values: CDR1 LNHDA, CDR2 SQIVND (reference sequence). V lost 4 bases and J lost 6, with 16 bases in between. There are 14 residues in the CDR3. The variable domain in full, completed from reference TRBV19 and TRBJ2-7, reads DGGITQSPKYLFRKEGQNVTLSCEQNLNHDAMYWYRQDPGQGLRLIYYSQIVNDFQKGDIAEGYSVSREKKESFPLTVTSAQKNPTAFYLCASSKGDKISEQYFGPGTRLTVT.

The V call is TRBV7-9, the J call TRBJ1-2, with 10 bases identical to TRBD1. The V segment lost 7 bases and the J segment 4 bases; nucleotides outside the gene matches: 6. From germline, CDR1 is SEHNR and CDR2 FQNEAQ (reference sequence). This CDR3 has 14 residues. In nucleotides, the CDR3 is TGTGCCAGCACCGCCTGGGACAGGGGCTATGGCTACACCTTC. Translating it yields CASTAWDRGYGYTF.

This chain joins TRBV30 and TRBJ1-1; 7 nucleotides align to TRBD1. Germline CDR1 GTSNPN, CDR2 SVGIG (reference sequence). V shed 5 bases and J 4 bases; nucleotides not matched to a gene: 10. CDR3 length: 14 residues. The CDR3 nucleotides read TGTGCCTGGTACCCGGACAGGATGGCCACTGAAGCTTTCTTT. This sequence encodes CAWYPDRMATEAFF.

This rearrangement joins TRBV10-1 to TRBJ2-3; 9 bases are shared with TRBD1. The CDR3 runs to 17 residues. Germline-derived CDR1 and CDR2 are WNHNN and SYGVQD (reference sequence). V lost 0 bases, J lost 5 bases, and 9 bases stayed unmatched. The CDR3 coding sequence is TGCGCCAGCAGTGAGTCGAGACCGGGACAGGGAGGAGATACGCAGTATTTT. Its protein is CASSESRPGQGGDTQYF.

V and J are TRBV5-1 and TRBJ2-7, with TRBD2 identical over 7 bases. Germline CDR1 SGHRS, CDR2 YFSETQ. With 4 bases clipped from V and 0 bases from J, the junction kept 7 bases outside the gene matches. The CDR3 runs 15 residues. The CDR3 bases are TGCGCCAGCAGCCTTCTCGGGGGGAGCTCCTACGAGCAGTACTTC. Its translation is CASSLLGGSSYEQYF.

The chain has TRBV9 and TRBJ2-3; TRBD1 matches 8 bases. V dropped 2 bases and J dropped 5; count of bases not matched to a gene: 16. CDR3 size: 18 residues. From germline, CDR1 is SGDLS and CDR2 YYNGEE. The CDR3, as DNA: TGTGCCAGCAGCGTTGGAGTCATGGACAGGGTTAAGGGAGATACGCAGTATTTT. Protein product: CASSVGVMDRVKGDTQYF.

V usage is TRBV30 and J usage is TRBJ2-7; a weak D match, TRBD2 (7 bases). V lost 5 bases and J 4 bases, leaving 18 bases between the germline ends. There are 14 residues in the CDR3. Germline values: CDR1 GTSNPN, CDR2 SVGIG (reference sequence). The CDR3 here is CAWGAGAQEYEQYF. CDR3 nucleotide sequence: TGTGCCTGGGGGGCGGGGGCACAAGAGTACGAGCAGTACTTC.

CDR3 nucleotides: TGTGCCAGCAGCCACTCGGGACAGGGATTGGAAAAACTGTTTTTT. This gives the protein CASSHSGQGLEKLFF. V is TRBV7-7 and J is TRBJ1-4; TRBD1 aligns across 9 bases. This CDR3 has 15 residues. From germline, CDR1 is SSHAT and CDR2 FNYEAQ (reference sequence). J was trimmed by 8 bases and V by 5 bases; bases with no gene match: 9. The whole variable domain, filled in from reference TRBV7-7 and TRBJ1-4, reads GAGVSQSPRYKVTKRGQDVTLRCDPISSHATLYWYQQALGQGPEFLTYFNYEAQPDKSGLPSDRFSAERPEGSISTLTIQRTEQRDSAMYRCASSHSGQGLEKLFFGSGTQLSVL.

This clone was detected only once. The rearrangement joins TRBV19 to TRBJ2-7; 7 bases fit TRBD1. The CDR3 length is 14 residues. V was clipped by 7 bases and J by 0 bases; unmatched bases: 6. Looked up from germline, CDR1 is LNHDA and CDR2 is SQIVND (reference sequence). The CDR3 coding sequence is TGTGCCAGTAACAACAGGGGTCCCTCCTACGAGCAGTACTTC. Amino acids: CASNNRGPSYEQYF.

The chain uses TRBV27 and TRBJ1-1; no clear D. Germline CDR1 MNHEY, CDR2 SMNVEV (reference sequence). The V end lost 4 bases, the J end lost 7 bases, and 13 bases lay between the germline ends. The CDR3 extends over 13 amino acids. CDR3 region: CASSSPGFGEAFF. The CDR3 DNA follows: TGTGCCAGCAGTTCCCCGGGATTTGGTGAAGCTTTCTTT.

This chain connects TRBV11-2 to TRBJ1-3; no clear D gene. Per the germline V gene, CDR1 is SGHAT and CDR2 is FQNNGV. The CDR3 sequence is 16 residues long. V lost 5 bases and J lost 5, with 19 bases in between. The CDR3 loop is CASSLSREGYRNTIYF. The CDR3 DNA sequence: TGTGCCAGCAGCCTCTCACGGGAGGGCTACAGAAACACCATATATTTT.

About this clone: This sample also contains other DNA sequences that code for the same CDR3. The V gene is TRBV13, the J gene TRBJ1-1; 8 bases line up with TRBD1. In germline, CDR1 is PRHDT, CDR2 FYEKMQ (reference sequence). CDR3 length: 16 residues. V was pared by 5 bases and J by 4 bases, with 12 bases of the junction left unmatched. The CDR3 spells CASSLQTGVPATEAFF. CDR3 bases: TGTGCCAGCAGCCTCCAGACAGGGGTACCCGCCACTGAAGCTTTCTTT.

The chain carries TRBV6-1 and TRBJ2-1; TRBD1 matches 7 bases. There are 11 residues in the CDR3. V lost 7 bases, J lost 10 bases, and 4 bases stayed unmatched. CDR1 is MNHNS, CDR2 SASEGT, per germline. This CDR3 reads CASIGGREQFF. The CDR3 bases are TGTGCCAGCATAGGGGGCAGGGAGCAGTTCTTC.

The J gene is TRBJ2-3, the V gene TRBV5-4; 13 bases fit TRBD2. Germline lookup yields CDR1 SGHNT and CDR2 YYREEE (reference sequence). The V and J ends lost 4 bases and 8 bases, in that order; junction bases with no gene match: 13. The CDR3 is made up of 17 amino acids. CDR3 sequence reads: CASSQGTSGGAYATQYF. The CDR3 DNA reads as TGTGCCAGCAGCCAGGGTACTAGCGGGGGGGCCTATGCTACGCAGTATTTT.

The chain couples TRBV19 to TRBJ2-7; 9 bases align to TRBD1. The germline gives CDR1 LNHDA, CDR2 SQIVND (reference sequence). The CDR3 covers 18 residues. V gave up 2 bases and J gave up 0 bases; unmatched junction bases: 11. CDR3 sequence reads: CASSIRDRDDYCSYEQYF. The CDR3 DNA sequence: TGTGCCAGTAGTATAAGGGACAGGGACGATTATTGCTCCTACGAGCAGTACTTC.

The CDR3 reads CASTLGQGAADTQYF. The CDR3 nucleotides read TGTGCCAGCACCCTTGGACAGGGGGCCGCAGATACGCAGTATTTT. The rearrangement joins TRBV6-1 to TRBJ2-3, with TRBD1 matching 11 bases. Germline CDR1 MNHNS, CDR2 SASEGT. The CDR3 contains 15 residues. With V trimmed by 7 bases and J by 4 bases, 7 bases remained unmatched.

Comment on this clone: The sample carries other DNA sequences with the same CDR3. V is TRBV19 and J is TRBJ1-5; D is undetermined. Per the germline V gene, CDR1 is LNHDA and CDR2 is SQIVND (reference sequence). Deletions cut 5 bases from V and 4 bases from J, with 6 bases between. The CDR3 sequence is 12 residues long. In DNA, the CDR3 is TGTGCCAGTAGTCTTAGAAATCAGCCCCAGCATTTT. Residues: CASSLRNQPQHF.